Presented here are 29 T cell receptor beta chains from one specimen sequenced in a study of CD8 T cells in ankylosing spondylitis. TCRdb ran MiXCR on the 5' RACE reads and lists one entry per CDR3 protein. The table includes 250,000 to 350,000 distinct CDR3 sequences, 15% to 20% detected once. The sample consisted of blood, either unsorted or a sorted T cell fraction (not recorded which). All receptors derive from a male donor with ankylosing spondylitis or in good health (not recorded which).

This chain uses TRBV28 with TRBJ1-2; the D is unclear. The ends were cut back, 6 bases at V and 4 bases at J, with 18 bases in the middle. This CDR3 is 15 amino acids long. From germline, CDR1 is MDHEN and CDR2 SYDVKM. CDR3 in amino acids: CASSLLDVAGYGYTF. The CDR3, as DNA: TGTGCCAGCAGCCTCCTGGATGTGGCGGGCTATGGCTACACCTTC.

This clonotype was recorded a few times. This chain uses TRBV28 with TRBJ2-1; D is perhaps TRBD2 (6 bases). The CDR3 totals 14 residues. V lost 5 bases and J 5 bases, leaving 13 bases between the germline ends. CDR1 is MDHEN, CDR2 SYDVKM, per germline. The CDR3 nucleotides read TGTGCCAGCAGTCCTCGTTTAGCGGACAATGAGCAGTTCTTC. Its translation: CASSPRLADNEQFF.

The chain recombines TRBV20-1 with TRBJ1-1, with D unclear. Trimming removed 0 bases at V and 0 bases at J, with 8 bases between. The CDR3 runs 14 residues. Germline lookup yields CDR1 DFQATT and CDR2 SNEGSKA (reference sequence). The CDR3 sequence: CSARDSAVNTEAFF. The CDR3 nucleotides are TGCAGTGCTAGAGATTCGGCGGTGAACACTGAAGCTTTCTTT.

There are a few counts of this clonotype. The J gene is TRBJ2-3, the V gene TRBV6-6; D is ambiguous. V was shortened by 2 bases and J by 5 bases, with 8 bases between the two germline ends. The CDR3 length is 13 residues. Germline V lookup: CDR1 MNHNY, CDR2 SVGAGI (reference sequence). The chain's CDR3 is CASSYTTVDTQYF. The CDR3 DNA reads TGTGCCAGCAGTTACACAACAGTAGATACGCAGTATTTT.

CDR3 sequence (DNA): TGCAGTGCTAGACTTTCGACAGGGGAGGATTCACCCCTCCACTTT. It encodes CSARLSTGEDSPLHF. The chain recombines TRBV20-1 with TRBJ1-6, with 8 positions matching TRBD1. With 2 bases clipped from V and 8 bases from J, the junction kept 8 bases outside the gene matches. CDR3 length equals 15 residues. Germline V gene lookup returns CDR1 DFQATT and CDR2 SNEGSKA (reference sequence).

This clonotype was observed a few times. V is TRBV5-5 and J is TRBJ1-2, with D perhaps TRBD1 (6 bases). V lost 2 bases to trimming and J lost 7 bases, with 18 bases between them. This CDR3 comprises 15 residues. Per germline, CDR1 SGHKS and CDR2 YYEKEE (reference sequence). The CDR3 nucleotides read TGTGCCAGCAGCTTACAGGGTGGAGTAAGTGGTGGCTACACCTTC. Its translation is CASSLQGGVSGGYTF.

This clonotype was observed a few times. The rearrangement joins TRBV4-1 to TRBJ2-1, with D perhaps TRBD2 (6 bases). Germline V gene data show CDR1 as MGHRA and CDR2 as YSYEKL. Trimming pared 0 bases from V and 2 bases from J, leaving 11 bases between. CDR3 length equals 16 residues. The CDR3 nucleotides read TGCGCCAGCAGCCAAGAGGGCGGGATTACCTACAATGAGCAGTTCTTC. Its protein product is CASSQEGGITYNEQFF.

In this sample, this clonotype turned up a few times. The gene calls are TRBV10-3 and TRBJ1-3; D gene unclear. Per germline, CDR1 ENHRY and CDR2 SYGVKD. The CDR3 contains 14 residues. The germline V and J ends were trimmed by 5 bases and 0 bases, with 8 bases remaining between them. The CDR3 DNA reads as TGTGCCATCAGTTTGACAAACTCTGGAAACACCATATATTTT. This translates into CAISLTNSGNTIYF.

The chain has TRBV20-1 and TRBJ2-3, with TRBD1 identical over 9 bases. CDR1 and CDR2 from the germline V gene are DFQATT and SNEGSKA (reference sequence). This CDR3 contains 16 residues. Unmatched junction bases numbered 12, after V lost 4 bases and J lost 4 bases. The CDR3 DNA reads as TGCAGTGCTACCACCCATGGACAGGGGAGGTCAGATACGCAGTATTTT. This sequence encodes CSATTHGQGRSDTQYF.

The V and J genes are TRBV29-1 and TRBJ1-3; D is possibly TRBD1 (5 bases). V lost 7 bases and J 3 bases, leaving 10 bases between the germline ends. Germline V gene sequence: CDR1 SQVTM, CDR2 ANQGSEA. This CDR3 region has 12 residues. This chain's CDR3 is CSGTGYGNTIYF. CDR3 sequence (DNA): TGCAGCGGTACAGGTTATGGAAACACCATATATTTT.

This clonotype was seen only a few times. The rearrangement uses TRBV20-1 and TRBJ2-3; 11 nucleotides line up with TRBD1. The germline V gene encodes CDR1 DFQATT and CDR2 SNEGSKA (reference sequence). With 3 bases clipped from V and 6 bases from J, the junction kept 2 bases outside the gene matches. CDR3 size: 13 residues. The CDR3 loop is CSARDRGLDTQYF. The CDR3 nucleotides are TGCAGTGCTAGGGACAGGGGGCTCGATACGCAGTATTTT.

This chain uses TRBV18 with TRBJ2-5; a weak D match, TRBD1 (6 bases). There are 15 residues in the CDR3. The V gene's germline CDR1 is KGHSH and CDR2 LQKENI. The V end lost 1 base, the J end lost 1 base, and 10 bases lay between the germline ends. CDR3 bases: TGTGCCAGCTCACCACTTAGGACAGTCCAAGAGACCCAGTACTTC. It encodes CASSPLRTVQETQYF.

This clonotype was found a few times. The chain employs TRBV12-3 or TRBV12-4 and TRBJ2-3, with D possibly called TRBD1 or TRBD2 (5 bases each). The ends were cut back, 10 bases at V and 5 bases at J, with 19 bases in the middle. The CDR3 runs to 14 residues. CDR3 bases: TGTGCCATAAGAGGGACCGCGGTTCGAGATACGCAGTATTTT. Protein sequence: CAIRGTAVRDTQYF.

This clonotype appeared a few times. V is TRBV3-1 and J is TRBJ1-6; the match to TRBD1 covers 9 bases. This CDR3 region has 15 residues. The J segment lost 11 bases and the V segment lost 3 bases, leaving 8 bases of the junction unmatched. Germline V gives CDR1 LGHDT, CDR2 YNNKEL (reference sequence). DNA of the CDR3: TGTGCCAGCAGCCACACCGGGACAGGGTCCCCACCCCTCCACTTT. It codes for CASSHTGTGSPPLHF.

The chain joins TRBV10-3 to TRBJ2-3; TRBD2 aligns across 9 bases. CDR1 and CDR2 from the germline V gene are ENHRY and SYGVKD. V dropped 7 bases and J dropped 3; count of bases not matched to a gene: 11. The CDR3 has 16 amino acids. The CDR3 reads CAIKGGGTSITDTQYF. In DNA, the CDR3 is TGTGCCATCAAAGGCGGCGGGACTAGCATTACAGATACGCAGTATTTT.

The chain recombines TRBV28 with TRBJ1-5; TRBD1 might be the D (6 bases). Per germline, CDR1 MDHEN and CDR2 SYDVKM. The CDR3 is 14 amino acids. The V and J ends lost 5 bases and 11 bases respectively, with 19 bases between them. Here the CDR3 DNA reads TGTGCCAGCAGTCCGGGACACCAGACTGGGGCCCAGCATTTT. Its translation: CASSPGHQTGAQHF. Filled out from reference TRBV28 and TRBJ1-5, the complete variable domain reads DVKVTQSSRYLVKRTGEKVFLECVQDMDHENMFWYRQDPGLGLRLIYFSYDVKMKEKGDIPEGYSVSREKKERFSLILESASTNQTSMYLCASSPGHQTGAQHFGDGTRLSIL.

This clonotype was recorded at least ten times. The chain joins TRBV2 to TRBJ2-2, with unresolved D. The CDR3 consists of 16 residues. Germline CDR1 SNHLY, CDR2 FYNNEI. With 0 bases removed from V and 5 bases from J, the gap between germline ends came to 13 bases. The CDR3 coding sequence is TGTGCCAGCAGTGAAGCGAACTTGGAAGCGACCGGGGAGCTGTTTTTT. This translates into CASSEANLEATGELFF.

The rearrangement uses TRBV10-3 and TRBJ2-5, with 9 bases identical to TRBD1. Germline CDR1 ENHRY, CDR2 SYGVKD. The CDR3 has 17 amino acids. The V and J ends lost 4 bases and 4 bases, in that order; junction bases with no gene match: 13. CDR3 in DNA: TGTGCCATCAGTGGGGGGGCCCGGGACAGGGCGTCAGAGACCCAGTACTTC. Translated: CAISGGARDRASETQYF.

The V and J genes are TRBV12-3 or TRBV12-4 and TRBJ1-1; possibly TRBD1 for D (5 bases). Trimming left V 3 bases short and J 10 bases short, with 12 bases between. There are 12 residues in the CDR3. The CDR3 DNA sequence: TGTGCCAGCAGTTTTGAGGGGAGGCGAGCTTTCTTT. Its translation is CASSFEGRRAFF.

This clonotype was found a few times. J is TRBJ1-1 and V is TRBV6-2 or TRBV6-3; 7 bases line up with TRBD1. This CDR3 contains 14 residues. CDR1 is MNHEY and CDR2 is SVGEGT in the germline V gene. With 2 bases clipped from V and 5 bases from J, the junction kept 5 bases outside the gene matches. The CDR3 reads CASSYGRGSTEAFF. DNA for the CDR3: TGTGCCAGCAGTTACGGCAGGGGGTCAACTGAAGCTTTCTTT.

This rearrangement joins TRBV7-8 to TRBJ1-2, with 9 bases fitting TRBD1. Germline loops: CDR1 SGHVS, CDR2 FQNEAQ. Losses at the gene ends were 2 bases for V and 8 bases for J; bases not matched to a gene: 6. The CDR3 extends over 14 amino acids. CDR3 region: CASSLRTGDRGYTF. CDR3 DNA: TGTGCCAGCAGCTTACGGACAGGGGACCGAGGCTACACCTTC.

J is TRBJ2-2 and V is TRBV5-1, with a tentative D call TRBD2 (6 bases). V shed 1 base and J shed 5 bases, with 12 bases lying between them. Germline CDR1 SGHRS, CDR2 YFSETQ. This CDR3 region has 15 residues. The CDR3 DNA sequence: TGCGCCAGCAGCTTGTCGGTGCGGGAAACCGGGGAGCTGTTTTTT. Amino acid sequence: CASSLSVRETGELFF.

The chain has TRBV6-1 and TRBJ2-3; 8 bases match TRBD1. The junction had 7 bases not matched to a gene; V was cut back by 7 bases and J by 1 base. The CDR3 consists of 15 residues. CDR1 is MNHNS, CDR2 SASEGT, per germline. As DNA, the CDR3 is TGTGCCAGCAAAGACCAGGGGGCTGGCACAGATACGCAGTATTTT. Protein: CASKDQGAGTDTQYF.

This clonotype was seen a few times. V gene TRBV5-1 combines with J gene TRBJ1-1; tentative D call: TRBD1 (6 bases). This CDR3 has 14 amino acids. Germline V gene lookup returns CDR1 SGHRS and CDR2 YFSETQ. With 0 bases removed from V and 7 bases from J, the gap between germline ends came to 13 bases. The CDR3 sequence is CASSLAGTTGEAFF. The CDR3 DNA reads as TGCGCCAGCAGCTTGGCTGGGACAACCGGTGAAGCTTTCTTT.

This clonotype was counted a few times. The CDR3 sequence: CSMNRDYNEQFF. CDR3 nucleotides: TGCAGCATGAACCGGGATTACAATGAGCAGTTCTTC. V is TRBV29-1 and J is TRBJ2-1; a weak D match, TRBD2 (5 bases). The CDR3 contains 12 residues. Germline lookup yields CDR1 SQVTM and CDR2 ANQGSEA. The V end was cut by 8 bases, the J end by 4 bases, with 12 bases between.

The chain is built from TRBV9 and TRBJ2-3; 13 nucleotides line up with TRBD2. Trimming took 3 bases from V and 1 from J; bases not matched to a gene: 8. CDR3 length: 18 amino acids. The germline V gene has CDR1 SGDLS and CDR2 YYNGEE. CDR3 protein: CASSATSGRAGGTDTQYF. The CDR3 DNA reads as TGTGCCAGCAGCGCAACTAGCGGGAGGGCCGGGGGCACAGATACGCAGTATTTT.

The chain links TRBV9 to TRBJ2-1, with D possibly being TRBD1 (6 bases). Trimming shortened V by 3 bases and J by 8 bases, and 15 bases separated the two germline ends. The CDR3 contains 14 residues. CDR1 is SGDLS and CDR2 is YYNGEE in the germline V gene. CDR3 sequence reads: CASSGFGGLYEQFF. For the CDR3, the DNA is TGTGCCAGCAGCGGGTTTGGGGGCTTGTATGAGCAGTTCTTC.

The rearrangement joins TRBV20-1 to TRBJ1-4; 9 bases fit TRBD1. The CDR3 length is 15 residues. Germline assignment: CDR1 DFQATT and CDR2 SNEGSKA (reference sequence). After removal of 0 bases from V and 7 bases from J, the junction contained 6 bases not matched to a gene. CDR3 loop: CSARDTGTGSEKLFF. The CDR3 nucleotides are TGCAGTGCTAGAGATACCGGGACAGGGTCTGAAAAACTGTTTTTT.

This chain uses TRBV2 with TRBJ2-5; no clear D gene. CDR1 is SNHLY and CDR2 is FYNNEI in the germline V gene. CDR3 length: 13 amino acids. Trimming removed 7 bases from V and 2 bases from J, with 11 bases in between. The CDR3 DNA reads as TGTGCCAGCACGAGGAATATTCAAGAGACCCAGTACTTC. It yields the protein CASTRNIQETQYF.